This entry lists 18 T cell receptor beta chains sequenced from one sample in a study of beta chain features in type 1 diabetes. Study conclusions and caveats: TCRB CDR3 length was moderately but significantly reduced in all four CD4+ subsets of Type 1 diabetes patients.

Their specific antigens are unknown. The whole isolated RNA underwent reverse transcription, so sequencing captured expressed TCRB transcripts. TCRdb keeps only in-frame clones here, not all; method: immunoSEQ multiplex PCR. The sample gives hundreds of thousands of clones, around 15% of which show up once; approximately 0.022% is in the top ten. Sequencing input: naive CD4+ T cells from blood. The origin of the receptors is a young man with type 1 diabetes.

This clone was found a few times. The J gene is TRBJ2-7, the V gene TRBV29-1, with D perhaps assigned TRBD1 or TRBD2 (5 bases each). V gave up 2 bases and J gave up 5 bases, with 13 bases separating them. From germline, CDR1 is SQVTM and CDR2 ANQGSEA. CDR3 size: 13 residues. CDR3 in amino acids: CSVERGAGDEQYF. The DNA for the CDR3 is TGCAGCGTTGAACGAGGGGCGGGCGACGAGCAGTACTTC.

J is TRBJ1-5 and V is TRBV29-1; 7 nucleotides align to TRBD1. Germline V CDR1 and CDR2: SQVTM, ANQGSEA. Trimming cost V 6 bases and J 6 bases; bases outside gene matches: 8. The CDR3 is 13 amino acids. The CDR3 DNA reads as TGCAGCGTCCAGCAGGGGGGAAGTCAGCCCCAGCATTTT. This translates into CSVQQGGSQPQHF.

This clone occurred a few times. J is TRBJ2-1 and V is TRBV28, with D perhaps matching TRBD1 (5 bases). CDR1 is MDHEN, CDR2 SYDVKM, per germline. The V end was cut by 8 bases, the J end by 10 bases, with 18 bases between. The CDR3 spans 13 residues. DNA for the CDR3: TGTGCCAGCTCAAGACCCGCGACAGAGGAGCAGTTCTTC. It yields the protein CASSRPATEEQFF.

Points on this clone: Distinct nucleotide sequences in the sample also encode this CDR3. The CDR3 is CAWSVGSGNTIYF. As DNA, the CDR3 is TGTGCCTGGAGTGTTGGATCTGGAAACACCATATATTTT. The chain is built from TRBV30 and TRBJ1-3; D gene uncertain. CDR1 and CDR2 (germline): GTSNPN, SVGIG (reference sequence). Deletions cut 0 bases from V and 1 base from J, with 4 bases between. CDR3 length: 13 amino acids.

This clone showed up just a few times. The genes are TRBV5-1 and TRBJ2-1, with TRBD2 matching over 8 bases. CDR3 length: 15 residues. V dropped 4 bases and J dropped 9; count of bases not matched to a gene: 12. The germline CDR1 and CDR2 sequences are SGHRS and YFSETQ. The CDR3 sequence: CASSTPSGLIFEQFF. In DNA, the CDR3 is TGCGCCAGCAGCACCCCTAGCGGGCTGATTTTTGAGCAGTTCTTC.

The V and J genes are TRBV16 and TRBJ1-6; D is unclear. Trimming left V 4 bases short and J 1 base short, with 5 bases between. The CDR3 contains 14 residues. CDR1 and CDR2 (germline): KGHSY, FQNENV. This CDR3 is CASSLRSYNSPLHF. CDR3 coding DNA: TGTGCCAGCAGCCTCAGGTCCTATAATTCACCCCTCCACTTT. Looking up the rest from reference TRBV16 and TRBJ1-6 gives the full variable domain: GEEVAQTPKHLVRGEGQKAKLYCAPIKGHSYVFWYQQVLKNEFKFLISFQNENVFDETGMPKERFSAKCLPNSPCSLEIQATKLEDSAVYFCASSLRSYNSPLHFGNGTRLTVT.

The sample holds a few counts of this clone. Other DNA sequences in the sample encode the same CDR3. J is TRBJ2-2 and V is TRBV19, with unresolved D. V was clipped by 1 base and J by 6 bases, with 3 bases between them. The germline CDR1 and CDR2 sequences are LNHDA and SQIVND (reference sequence). The CDR3 length is 12 residues. CDR3 region: CASSIVAGELFF. CDR3 DNA: TGTGCCAGTAGTATAGTCGCCGGGGAGCTGTTTTTT.

This clone was seen a few times. This chain joins TRBV6-1 and TRBJ2-1, with 8 bases lining up with TRBD2. The CDR3 consists of 14 residues. CDR1 and CDR2 from the germline V gene are MNHNS and SASEGT. J was trimmed by 5 bases and V by 3 bases; bases with no gene match: 3. This CDR3 reads CASSEMRGDNEQFF. CDR3 DNA sequence: TGTGCCAGCAGTGAGATGCGGGGGGACAATGAGCAGTTCTTC.

V and J are TRBV14 and TRBJ2-2, with 9 bases identical to TRBD1. The V segment lost 4 bases and the J segment 8 bases; nucleotides outside the gene matches: 5. The CDR3 is 14 amino acids. Looked up from germline, CDR1 is SGHDN and CDR2 is FVKESK. The CDR3, as DNA: TGTGCCAGCAGCCGGACAGGGGCCGGAGGGGAGCTGTTTTTT. It encodes CASSRTGAGGELFF. Based on the CDR3 plus reference TRBV14 and TRBJ2-2, the full variable domain is EAGVTQFPSHSVIEKGQTVTLRCDPISGHDNLYWYRRVMGKEIKFLLHFVKESKQDESGMPNNRFLAERTGGTYSTLKVQPAELEDSGVYFCASSRTGAGGELFFGEGSRLTVL.

A few counts support this clone. The J gene is TRBJ2-3, the V gene TRBV9; 8 positions match TRBD2. Per germline, CDR1 SGDLS and CDR2 YYNGEE. This CDR3 is 14 amino acids long. Germline trimming cut 4 bases from V and 1 base from J; bases unmatched to any gene: 2. The CDR3: CASSKTSGTDTQYF. The CDR3 nucleotides read TGTGCCAGCAGCAAGACTAGCGGCACAGATACGCAGTATTTT. The whole variable domain, remainder taken from reference TRBV9 and TRBJ2-3, is DSGVTQTPKHLITATGQRVTLRCSPRSGDLSVYWYQQSLDQGLQFLIQYYNGEERAKGNILERFSAQQFPDLHSELNLSSLELGDSALYFCASSKTSGTDTQYFGPGTRLTVL.

CDR3 nucleotide sequence: TGTGCCAGCAGCTTAGCGCCCTCCTACAATGAGCAGTTCTTC. It is translated as CASSLAPSYNEQFF. The rearrangement links TRBV7-6 to TRBJ2-1; D unclear. V lost 0 bases and J lost 0, with 3 bases in between. From germline, CDR1 is SGHVS and CDR2 FNYEAQ. This CDR3 is built from 14 residues.

The V and J genes are TRBV9 and TRBJ1-1; no firm D call. V lost 6 bases and J 0 bases, leaving 12 bases between the germline ends. The CDR3 extends over 14 amino acids. Germline V gene sequence: CDR1 SGDLS, CDR2 YYNGEE. The CDR3 spells CASTLGQMNTEAFF. CDR3 coding DNA: TGTGCCAGCACCCTAGGGCAAATGAACACTGAAGCTTTCTTT.

The CDR3 region has the DNA TGCGCCAGCAGCCAATGGGGGGCAACTAATGAAAAACTGTTTTTT. Its translation: CASSQWGATNEKLFF. The rearrangement uses TRBV4-1 and TRBJ1-4; a weak D match, TRBD1 (5 bases). Between the trimmed V and J ends, which lost 2 bases and 0 bases, there was a span of 7 bases. The CDR3 is 15 amino acids. CDR1 and CDR2 (germline): MGHRA, YSYEKL.

The rearrangement uses TRBV7-8 and TRBJ1-3, with a weak D call TRBD1 (6 bases). This CDR3 contains 13 residues. The V end was cut by 6 bases, the J end by 2 bases, with 8 bases between. The germline gives CDR1 SGHVS, CDR2 FQNEAQ. The CDR3 here is CASRRTAGNTIYF. The CDR3 bases are TGTGCCAGCAGACGGACAGCTGGAAACACCATATATTTT.

The table lists this clone with a few counts. This chain joins TRBV27 and TRBJ1-2; unclear D gene. The V end lost 7 bases, the J end lost 5 bases, and 20 bases lay between the germline ends. This CDR3 has 15 amino acids. Germline CDR1 and CDR2: MNHEY and SMNVEV (reference sequence). The CDR3, as DNA: TGTGCCAGCACCTCGGTAGGACGGAAAAGTTATGGCTACACCTTC. This encodes CASTSVGRKSYGYTF.

This clone was counted only a few times. The V and J genes are TRBV30 and TRBJ1-4; D is perhaps TRBD1 (6 bases). Trimming removed 1 base from V and 7 bases from J, with 13 bases in between. The CDR3 has 14 residues. The germline V gene has CDR1 GTSNPN and CDR2 SVGIG (reference sequence). DNA of the CDR3: TGTGCCTGGAGTGCTGGGCAGGGGTTTGAAAAACTGTTTTTT. It specifies CAWSAGQGFEKLFF.

The rearrangement links TRBV28 to TRBJ1-2, with D maybe TRBD1 (6 bases). This CDR3 region has 12 residues. The V end lost 4 bases, the J end lost 7 bases, and 10 bases lay between the germline ends. The germline V gene encodes CDR1 MDHEN and CDR2 SYDVKM. Written as DNA, the CDR3 is TGTGCCAGCAGTTCATACAGGGCTGGCTACACCTTC. Translation gives CASSSYRAGYTF.

This chain links TRBV30 with TRBJ1-5; D possibly corresponds to TRBD1 (6 bases). Germline assignment: CDR1 GTSNPN and CDR2 SVGIG (reference sequence). V lost 0 bases to trimming and J lost 7 bases, with 16 bases between them. The CDR3 loop spans 15 amino acids. The CDR3 DNA follows: TGTGCCTGGAGTGTAGAAGGGGGGGATCGACAGCCCCAGCATTTT. It is translated as CAWSVEGGDRQPQHF.